This T cell receptor beta chain was profiled in a study of T cell repertoires in cytomegalovirus infection. Study as a whole: Public TCR beta signatures indicated both CMV infection and matching HLA type.

TCRdb itself ran the reads through MiXCR, one entry per CDR3 protein. This sample has about 360,000 distinct CDR3 sequences, with around 18% found just once. This clonotype has a count of ten or more. The antigen is unknown. Broader study findings: Clonotypes of TCR beta that were HLA-C-restricted and CMV-specific dominated the ex vivo response. People with CMV and the relevant HLA were identified by cumulative public TCR beta family frequency.

The V gene lost 3 bases and the J gene lost 4 bases, with 15 bases spanning the gap. The germline CDR1 and CDR2 sequences are LGHNA and YSLEER. The CDR3 extends over 15 amino acids. Sequencing was performed on PBMCs. This chain joins TRBV4-3 and TRBJ1-1; D is ambiguous. This TCR came from a human donor in good health (CMV status not recorded). Some clones in this sample may be carry-over from other donors' samples. DNA of the CDR3: TGCGCCAGCAGCCAGCTTGGGTTACTTAGCACTGAAGCTTTCTTT. It specifies CASSQLGLLSTEAFF.